This TCR beta chain was found in a study of T cell responses to AZD1222 COVID-19 vaccine. On this clone: Its matching antigen is unknown.

Libraries were prepared by immunoSEQ multiplex PCR; TCRdb keeps only in-frame clonotypes and omits some of them. The data hold 130,000 to 150,000 clones, with 91% observed a single time. Study-wide findings and caveats: Among spike-specific TCRs, nearly half reportedly target unmutated variant regions. Regions 160-218 and 743-854 held dominance among vaccine-associated CD4 TCRs, which spanned spike.

Germline lookup yields CDR1 MNHEY and CDR2 SMNVEV (reference sequence). The V end lost 3 bases, the J end lost 5 bases, and 13 bases lay between the germline ends. The CDR3 runs 14 residues. The rearrangement links TRBV27 to TRBJ1-1; no firm D call. The receptor was isolated from an adult in good health. Source: peripheral blood, taken on day 0 of AZD1222 vaccination. DNA of the CDR3: TGTGCCAGCAGTTTGAATTTTGGAGTTACTGAAGCTTTCTTT. This encodes CASSLNFGVTEAFF.